This TCR beta chain stems from a study of beta chain features in type 1 diabetes. Concerning this clone: What it binds is not known.

Overall study results and limits: Patients with Type 1 diabetes showed moderately but significantly shorter TCRB CDR3s in all four CD4+ subsets.

Trimming removed 3 bases at V and 6 bases at J, with 19 bases between. This CDR3 spans 16 amino acids. CDR1 and CDR2 from the germline V gene are SGDLS and YYNGEE. Expressed TCRB transcripts were sequenced because the isolated RNA had all been reverse transcribed beforehand. Repertoires were generated with immunoSEQ multiplex PCR, while TCRdb's copy carries only in-frame clones and drops some. The profile covers 600,000 to 750,000 clones, with 9.5% to 15% appearing a single time and more than 0.1% taken by the ten largest. This sequence originates from a young man with type 1 diabetes. The chain uses TRBV9 and TRBJ2-1, with a tentative D call TRBD1 (5 bases). Sequencing used naive CD4+ T cells from blood. CDR3 sequence: CASSEDPRGTGNEQFF. Written as DNA, the CDR3 is TGTGCCAGCAGCGAGGACCCTAGGGGAACGGGCAATGAGCAGTTCTTC.